This is a list of T cell receptor beta chains from one sample in a study of molecular identifiers for immune sequencing clone quantification. A single record per CDR3 protein comes from TCRdb applying MiXCR to the PCR reads. Among hundreds of thousands of distinct CDR3 sequences listed, roughly 25% were seen once. Sequencing was carried out using naive CD8+ T cells from blood, with Jurkat cell RNA spiked in. The receptors were sampled from a human donor in good health. Some libraries in this study had Jurkat cell RNA spiked in. The CDR3 runs from the conserved cysteine through the conserved F or W. D genes are given only for firm matches. Where a row states a size, it is once, few, many or the class of an expanded clone; other rows omit it.

TRBV30	TRBD1	many	TRBJ2-1	CAWGTGYEQFF	TGTGCCTGGGGGACAGGGTATGAGCAGTTCTTC
TRBV2	TRBD1	NA	TRBJ2-7	CASTHIRTGTAYEQYF	TGTGCCAGCACCCATATCCGGACAGGGACCGCCTACGAGCAGTACTTC
TRBV6-1	TRBD2	few	TRBJ2-2	CASSGTSGMELFF	TGTGCCAGCAGTGGGACTAGCGGGATGGAGCTGTTTTTT
TRBV6-6	TRBD1	many	TRBJ1-5	CASSSGGGNQPQHF	TGTGCCAGCAGTTCAGGGGGGGGGAATCAGCCCCAGCATTTT
TRBV2	NA	NA	TRBJ1-1	CAIRELNTEAFF	TGTGCCATCCGGGAACTTAACACTGAAGCTTTCTTT
TRBV6-2/TRBV6-3	TRBD2	few	TRBJ2-5	CASSLGLAGPTEYF	TGTGCCAGCAGTTTGGGACTAGCGGGTCCGACGGAGTACTTC
TRBV16	NA	NA	TRBJ1-2	CASSQSSPDFNYGYTF	TGTGCCAGCAGCCAATCGTCCCCAGATTTTAACTATGGCTACACCTTC
TRBV12-3/TRBV12-4	NA	NA	TRBJ2-5	CARSPGRGLEPQYF	TGTGCCCGCAGTCCGGGCCGGGGGCTGGAGCCCCAGTACTTC
TRBV19	NA	few	TRBJ1-5	CASSIPARQGGNQPQHF	TGTGCCAGTAGTATCCCGGCCCGGCAGGGAGGCAATCAGCCCCAGCATTTT
TRBV29-1	NA	NA	TRBJ2-1	CSVEFRTSSYNEQFF	TGCAGCGTTGAATTCCGCACAAGCTCCTACAATGAGCAGTTCTTC
TRBV7-2	TRBD1	NA	TRBJ1-2	CASSSETQGAEGYTF	TGTGCCAGCAGCTCAGAGACACAGGGGGCCGAGGGCTACACCTTC
TRBV7-6	NA	NA	TRBJ2-5	CASSFSFGRQETQYF	TGTGCCAGCAGCTTCTCCTTCGGCAGGCAAGAGACCCAGTACTTC
TRBV7-9	NA	few	TRBJ1-2	CASSWDGYYGYTF	TGTGCCAGCAGCTGGGACGGATACTATGGCTACACCTTC
TRBV3-1	NA	few	TRBJ1-1	CASSPTTEGTEAFF	TGTGCCAGCAGCCCCACCACAGAGGGGACTGAAGCTTTCTTT
TRBV28	TRBD2	NA	TRBJ2-7	CACSLYTSVHEQYF	TGTGCCTGCAGTTTATACACTAGCGTACACGAGCAGTACTTC
TRBV9	TRBD2	many	TRBJ2-6	CASSEDISGGSGANVLTF	TGTGCCAGCAGCGAGGACATCAGCGGGGGTTCTGGGGCCAACGTCCTGACTTTC
TRBV5-1	NA	NA	TRBJ2-2	CASSPHLLGVSTGELFF	TGCGCCAGCAGCCCCCACCTTTTGGGAGTTAGCACCGGGGAGCTGTTTTTT
TRBV21-1	NA	few	TRBJ1-2	CASSPRLKISYTF	TGTGCCAGCAGCCCTCGATTAAAAATTAGCTACACCTTC
TRBV7-9	TRBD1	NA	TRBJ2-7	CASSPLRTGNTYEQYF	TGTGCCAGCAGTCCCCTCCGGACAGGGAATACCTACGAGCAGTACTTC
TRBV9	NA	few	TRBJ1-1	CASSVNSDTEAFF	TGTGCCAGCAGCGTAAACAGTGACACTGAAGCTTTCTTT
TRBV6-2/TRBV6-3	NA	many	TRBJ2-1	CASKDMRGNEQFF	TGTGCCAGCAAGGATATGAGAGGGAATGAGCAGTTCTTC
TRBV6-5	NA	few	TRBJ2-7	CASSYSTDSPTYEQYF	TGTGCCAGCAGTTACTCCACCGACAGCCCCACCTACGAGCAGTACTTC
TRBV11-2	TRBD2	many	TRBJ2-7	CASSPSPGTSYEQYF	TGTGCCAGCAGCCCGAGTCCCGGGACTAGCTACGAGCAGTACTTC
TRBV30	NA	many	TRBJ2-3	CAWSVGSFTDTQYF	TGTGCCTGGAGTGTTGGATCGTTCACAGATACGCAGTATTTT
TRBV6-2/TRBV6-3	NA	once	TRBJ1-1	CASNPGHSNTEAFF	TGTGCCAGCAACCCGGGACACTCGAACACTGAAGCTTTCTTT
TRBV7-2	TRBD1	many	TRBJ2-5	CASSRDSSETQYF	TGTGCCAGCAGCCGGGACAGCTCGGAGACCCAGTACTTC
TRBV7-9	TRBD1	few	TRBJ2-7	CASSHWGQGSYEQYF	TGTGCCAGCAGCCACTGGGGACAGGGGTCCTACGAGCAGTACTTC
TRBV3-1	NA	NA	TRBJ1-1	CASSQDFGQGDASAWAFF	TGTGCCAGCAGCCAAGATTTTGGGCAGGGCGATGCCTCAGCGTGGGCTTTCTTT
TRBV25-1	NA	NA	TRBJ2-7	CASSEFLGHSYEQYF	TGTGCCAGCAGTGAATTTTTAGGGCATTCCTACGAGCAGTACTTC
TRBV20-1	TRBD2	few	TRBJ2-3	CSARVLAGGQSTDTQYF	TGCAGTGCTAGAGTACTAGCGGGGGGCCAAAGCACAGATACGCAGTATTTT
TRBV19	TRBD1	NA	TRBJ2-2	CASAQGAGELFF	TGTGCCAGTGCACAGGGGGCCGGGGAGCTGTTTTTT
TRBV28	NA	many	TRBJ2-7	CASNERSSYEQYF	TGTGCCAGTAACGAGCGGAGCTCCTACGAGCAGTACTTC
TRBV28	NA	few	TRBJ2-1	CASSLLLDRGLAGGYNEQFF	TGTGCCAGCAGTCTCTTGCTGGACAGGGGGCTAGCGGGAGGGTACAATGAGCAGTTCTTC
TRBV4-1	NA	many	TRBJ1-3	CASSQTERSSGNTIYF	TGCGCCAGCAGCCAAACAGAAAGGAGCTCTGGAAACACCATATATTTT
TRBV5-6	NA	many	TRBJ2-4	CASSLGAIGEYF	TGTGCCAGCAGCTTGGGCGCAATAGGGGAGTACTTC
TRBV9	NA	few	TRBJ1-1	CASSADDMHEAFF	TGTGCCAGCAGCGCGGACGACATGCATGAAGCTTTCTTT
TRBV5-6	NA	many	TRBJ1-5	CASSHVRVRLFSNQPQHF	TGTGCCAGCAGCCACGTTAGGGTTCGACTCTTTAGCAATCAGCCCCAGCATTTT
TRBV12-3/TRBV12-4	NA	NA	TRBJ2-1	CASSLGAATSNEQFF	TGTGCCAGCAGTTTGGGTGCGGCTACCTCCAATGAGCAGTTCTTC
TRBV6-5	TRBD1	NA	TRBJ2-1	CASSAGTAYNEQFF	TGTGCCAGCAGTGCCGGGACAGCTTACAATGAGCAGTTCTTC
TRBV30	NA	NA	TRBJ2-1	CAWETLASAYNEQFF	TGTGCCTGGGAAACCTTAGCGTCTGCCTACAATGAGCAGTTCTTC
TRBV4-1	NA	few	TRBJ2-1	CASSQVDRTYNEQFF	TGCGCCAGCAGCCAAGTTGATAGGACCTACAATGAGCAGTTCTTC
TRBV29-1	NA	NA	TRBJ1-2	CSVESGTTAFYGYTF	TGCAGCGTCGAGAGCGGGACGACCGCGTTCTATGGCTACACCTTC
TRBV20-1	TRBD1	NA	TRBJ2-2	CSARYQPGQGPPKELFF	TGCAGTGCTAGGTATCAGCCGGGACAGGGGCCGCCTAAGGAGCTGTTTTTT
TRBV4-1	NA	many	TRBJ2-3	CASSRWESSTDTQYF	TGCGCCAGCAGTAGGTGGGAGAGTAGCACAGATACGCAGTATTTT
TRBV9	TRBD2	many	TRBJ2-3	CASSLSGGDSTDTQYF	TGTGCCAGCAGCCTTAGCGGGGGTGATAGCACAGATACGCAGTATTTT
TRBV15	NA	few	TRBJ2-2	CATSRDRVFSGELFF	TGTGCCACCAGCAGAGACAGGGTCTTTTCCGGGGAGCTGTTTTTT
TRBV9	NA	few	TRBJ1-6	CASSGRYNSPLHF	TGTGCCAGCAGCGGTCGCTACAATTCACCCCTCCACTTT
TRBV12-3/TRBV12-4	TRBD1	few	TRBJ2-3	CASSPLTTGGTDTQYF	TGTGCCAGCAGTCCACTAACGACAGGGGGCACAGATACGCAGTATTTT
TRBV11-2	TRBD1	NA	TRBJ2-3	CASSLTPGQGTDTQYF	TGTGCCAGCAGCTTGACTCCGGGACAGGGCACAGATACGCAGTATTTT
TRBV28	NA	many	TRBJ2-5	CASSLFGGETQYF	TGTGCCAGCAGCTTGTTCGGGGGAGAGACCCAGTACTTC
TRBV12-3/TRBV12-4	NA	many	TRBJ1-5	CASSSGQHQPQHF	TGTGCCAGCAGTTCCGGACAGCATCAACCCCAGCATTTT
TRBV19	NA	few	TRBJ2-7	CASSLRDGSTEQYF	TGTGCCAGTAGTCTCCGGGATGGAAGTACGGAGCAGTACTTC
TRBV4-1	NA	few	TRBJ2-1	CASSQGLSGTYNEQFF	TGCGCCAGCAGCCAGGGCTTGAGCGGGACATACAATGAGCAGTTCTTC
TRBV7-9	NA	few	TRBJ2-1	CASSLARDLNFRYNEQFF	TGTGCCAGCAGCTTAGCCCGGGACCTAAACTTTCGGTACAATGAGCAGTTCTTC
TRBV6-5	TRBD1	many	TRBJ1-1	CASSYEGADDTEAFF	TGTGCCAGCAGTTACGAGGGGGCGGACGACACTGAAGCTTTCTTT
TRBV7-3	NA	few	TRBJ1-1	CASSLWLGTEAFF	TGTGCCAGCAGCTTATGGCTCGGCACTGAAGCTTTCTTT
TRBV20-1	TRBD2	NA	TRBJ2-2	CSAETSGRINTGELFF	TGCAGTGCCGAGACTAGCGGAAGAATAAACACCGGGGAGCTGTTTTTT
TRBV12-3/TRBV12-4	NA	NA	TRBJ2-6	CASSPQSRDRVSGADVLTF	TGTGCCAGCAGTCCCCAGTCGCGGGACCGCGTCTCTGGGGCCGACGTCCTGACTTTC
TRBV21-1	NA	NA	TRBJ1-3	CASSKECSGNTIYF	TGTGCCAGCAGCAAAGAATGCTCTGGAAACACCATATATTTT
TRBV30	NA	many	TRBJ1-2	CAWKKGGQGNYGYTF	TGTGCCTGGAAGAAGGGCGGACAAGGAAACTATGGCTACACCTTC